The next 20 T cell receptor beta chains were all read from a single sample in a study of breast tumors, draining lymph nodes, adjacent tissues. TCRdb ran MiXCR on the multiplex PCR reads and lists one entry per CDR3 protein. The sample shows roughly 32,000 distinct CDR3 sequences, just over 35% of them seen only once. Sequenced sample: breast tumor tissue. The receptors originated from a female donor with breast cancer. Some clones in this sample may be carry-over from other donors' samples.

This clonotype occurred many times. CDR3 DNA sequence: TGTGCCACCAGCATTGGGGGTAACACCGGGGAGCTGTTTTTT. Translation: CATSIGGNTGELFF. This sequence joins TRBV15 and TRBJ2-2, with D perhaps given as TRBD1 or TRBD2 (5 bases each). CDR3 length: 14 amino acids. V shed 4 bases and J shed 2 bases, with 8 bases lying between them. Germline V gene lookup returns CDR1 LNHNV and CDR2 YYDKDF (reference sequence).

This clonotype was recorded at least ten times. This CDR3 is CASSPSPGRNEQYF. The CDR3 DNA reads as TGTGCCAGCAGCCCTTCGCCAGGGAGGAACGAGCAGTACTTC. This chain uses TRBV28 with TRBJ2-7, with a weak D call TRBD2 (6 bases). V was cut by 6 bases and J by 5 bases, with 17 bases left in between. Looked up from germline, CDR1 is MDHEN and CDR2 is SYDVKM. This CDR3 has 14 residues.

This clonotype showed up many times. This chain links TRBV6-6 with TRBJ2-2; D perhaps matches TRBD2 (7 bases). Germline assignment: CDR1 MNHNY and CDR2 SVGAGI (reference sequence). This CDR3 is 15 amino acids long. The V end was cut by 2 bases, the J end by 4 bases, with 11 bases between. CDR3 sequence: CASSYIGGRTGELFF. The CDR3 region has the DNA TGTGCCAGCAGTTACATCGGGGGGCGCACCGGGGAGCTGTTTTTT.

This sequence joins TRBV7-9 and TRBJ2-7; no clear D. The germline gives CDR1 SEHNR, CDR2 FQNEAQ (reference sequence). This CDR3 region has 14 residues. Trimming stripped 3 bases from V and 0 bases from J, with 9 bases between. CDR3 loop: CASSFNLNSYEQYF. CDR3 nucleotides: TGTGCCAGCAGCTTTAACCTAAACTCCTACGAGCAGTACTTC. Combining the CDR3 with reference TRBV7-9 and TRBJ2-7 gives the whole variable domain DTGVSQNPRHKITKRGQNVTFRCDPISEHNRLYWYRQTLGQGPEFLTYFQNEAQLEKSRLLSDRFSAERPKGSFSTLEIQRTEQGDSAMYLCASSFNLNSYEQYFGPGTRLTVT.

This clonotype was counted a single time. The CDR3 is CASSSLAGGNEQFF. In DNA, the CDR3 is TGTGCCAGCAGTTCACTAGCGGGAGGCAATGAGCAGTTCTTC. J is TRBJ2-1 and V is TRBV2; 12 bases map to TRBD2. V dropped 5 bases and J dropped 6; count of bases not matched to a gene: 2. The germline V gene has CDR1 SNHLY and CDR2 FYNNEI. The CDR3 spans 14 residues.

The J gene is TRBJ1-6, the V gene TRBV3-1; the match to TRBD1 covers 7 bases. The CDR3 sequence is 14 residues long. The germline V gene encodes CDR1 LGHDT and CDR2 YNNKEL (reference sequence). V shed 3 bases, J shed 8 bases, and the junction held 4 bases outside the gene matches. CDR3 region: CASSQGQGDSPLHF. For the CDR3, the DNA is TGTGCCAGCAGCCAGGGGCAGGGGGATTCACCCCTCCACTTT.

This clonotype has at least ten counts. This sequence joins TRBV12-3 or TRBV12-4 and TRBJ1-2; tentatively, D is TRBD1 (6 bases). The CDR3 spans 13 residues. Deletions cut 8 bases from V and 6 bases from J, with 16 bases between. CDR3 DNA: TGTGCCAGCGGTAAAACAGGGTTTCATGGCTACACCTTC. It specifies CASGKTGFHGYTF.

This clonotype is judged medium-sized. The chain recombines TRBV6-1 with TRBJ1-5; 8 positions match TRBD1. V was clipped by 7 bases and J by 4 bases; unmatched bases: 3. Germline V lookup: CDR1 MNHNS, CDR2 SASEGT. The CDR3 totals 13 residues. CDR3 bases: TGTGCCAGCAACAGGGGGAGTAATCAGCCCCAGCATTTT. This encodes CASNRGSNQPQHF.

A remark on this clonotype: An end of the junction does not agree with germline; a read error may underlie this. The V call is TRBV24-1, the J call TRBJ2-3; 7 bases map to TRBD2. Germline CDR1 KGHDR, CDR2 SFDVKD. The CDR3 has 18 residues. The CDR3 region is CATNDSDGPGGSADTQYF. The CDR3 DNA is TGTGCCACCAATGATTCAGACGGACCGGGAGGAAGCGCAGATACGCAGTATTTT.

This clonotype was counted at least ten times. The chain joins TRBV20-1 to TRBJ2-5; tentatively, D is TRBD1 (7 bases). The CDR3 has 12 residues. Trimming took off 4 bases at V and 5 bases at J, with 11 bases between the two ends. Germline V CDR1 and CDR2: DFQATT, SNEGSKA (reference sequence). CDR3 residues: CSAKQGRETQYF. The CDR3 nucleotides are TGCAGTGCTAAACAGGGGAGGGAGACCCAGTACTTC.

The chain is built from TRBV7-8 and TRBJ2-1, with 7 bases that match TRBD1. J gave up 8 bases and V 3 bases, and 1 base lay outside the gene matches. Germline V gene sequence: CDR1 SGHVS, CDR2 FQNEAQ. This CDR3 spans 12 amino acids. The CDR3 coding sequence is TGTGCCAGCAGCTTCGACAGGGATGAGCAGTTCTTC. This translates into CASSFDRDEQFF.

The chain is built from TRBV19 and TRBJ1-5; 9 bases match TRBD1. V lost 5 bases to trimming and J lost 6 bases; unmatched junction nucleotides: 11. The CDR3 contains 16 residues. Germline CDR1 is LNHDA and CDR2 is SQIVND (reference sequence). For the CDR3, the DNA is TGTGCCAGTAGTTACAGAACCGACAGGGGGAGTCAGCCCCAGCATTTT. This codes for CASSYRTDRGSQPQHF.

Turning to this clonotype: A single base separates this from a much larger clone, so it may be a read error. The chain recombines TRBV19 with TRBJ2-3, with D possibly being TRBD1 (6 bases). The CDR3 runs to 11 residues. The germline CDR1 and CDR2 sequences are LNHDA and SQIVND (reference sequence). The CDR3 here is CAGSIQGSQYF. As DNA, the CDR3 is TGTGCCGGTAGTATCCAGGGGTCACAGTATTTT.

This clonotype occurred many times. The V and J genes are TRBV6-5 and TRBJ1-4; 9 bases fit TRBD1. This CDR3 has 14 residues. V was pared by 6 bases and J by 7 bases, with 6 bases of the junction left unmatched. Germline CDR1 is MNHEY and CDR2 is SVGAGI. CDR3 amino acids: CASRSGTGSEKLFF. In DNA, the CDR3 is TGTGCCAGCAGGTCCGGGACAGGGAGTGAAAAACTGTTTTTT.

Note on this clonotype: A read error may account for a junction end that differs from germline. The V call is TRBV12-3 or TRBV12-4, the J call TRBJ2-3, with 8 positions matching TRBD2. The CDR3 is 16 residues long. The CDR3 region has the DNA TGTGCCGGCAGTTCCTCGGCTAGCGGGCGCACAGATACGCAGTATTTT. Amino acids: CAGSSSASGRTDTQYF.

This rearrangement joins TRBV7-2 to TRBJ2-1; 10 bases line up with TRBD2. V shed 6 bases, J shed 0 bases, and the junction held 8 bases outside the gene matches. Germline CDR1 reads SGHTA; CDR2 reads FQGNSA. The length of the CDR3 is 17 residues. The CDR3 is CASSSEGLAASYNEQFF. CDR3 sequence (DNA): TGTGCCAGCAGTTCAGAAGGACTAGCGGCCTCCTACAATGAGCAGTTCTTC.

The genes are TRBV20-1 and TRBJ2-7; 9 nucleotides match TRBD1. From germline, CDR1 is DFQATT and CDR2 SNEGSKA (reference sequence). With 5 bases clipped from V and 6 bases from J, the junction kept 5 bases outside the gene matches. This CDR3 region has 12 residues. The CDR3, as DNA: TGCAGTGCTCATACAGGGGGCGGCGAGCAGTACTTC. Translation gives CSAHTGGGEQYF.

A word on this clonotype: A much larger clone is a single base away; this may be a read error. This chain links TRBV7-9 with TRBJ2-2; no reliable D call. The CDR3 spans 14 residues. Trimming removed 4 bases from V and 6 bases from J, with 12 bases in between. Germline V CDR1 and CDR2: SEHNR, FQNEAQ (reference sequence). The CDR3 nucleotides are TGTGCCAGCAGCTCCGAAATGCGATCCGGGGAGCTGTTTTTT. Encoded protein: CASSSEMRSGELFF.

In its sample, this clonotype was seen many times. V is TRBV11-3 and J is TRBJ2-2; D gene ambiguous. The V end lost 5 bases, the J end lost 4 bases, and 5 bases lay between the germline ends. The CDR3 consists of 12 residues. Germline CDR1 reads SGHNT; CDR2 reads YENEEA. The CDR3 region has the DNA TGTGCCAGCAGCAGGGTCACCGGGGAGCTGTTTTTT. It translates to CASSRVTGELFF.

The rearrangement uses TRBV3-1 and TRBJ2-5; 10 bases map to TRBD2. This CDR3 has 17 amino acids. V gave up 1 base and J gave up 1 base; unmatched junction bases: 6. The germline V gene has CDR1 LGHDT and CDR2 YNNKEL (reference sequence). The CDR3 is CASSQALAGVRQETQYF. The CDR3 region has the DNA TGTGCCAGCAGCCAAGCTCTAGCGGGAGTCCGCCAAGAGACCCAGTACTTC.